Shown below are 31 T cell receptor beta chains from a single sample sequenced in a study of OX40 agonist ivuxolimab in advanced cancers. This table comes from immunoSEQ multiplex PCR, and its TCRdb copy is limited to in-frame clones, with some not included. The table lists some 15,000 clones, 75% to 85% of them singletons. The specimen was CD4+ or CD8+ T cells sorted from blood, collected in a trial of the OX40 agonist ivuxolimab. Source of these receptors: an adult with an advanced solid tumor such as melanoma, head and neck, liver or kidney cancer.

The chain joins TRBV7-9 to TRBJ2-7; 10 nucleotides align to TRBD2. V lost 5 bases and J lost 2; bases outside the gene matches: 12. There are 17 residues in the CDR3. Germline V gene lookup returns CDR1 SEHNR and CDR2 FQNEAQ (reference sequence). CDR3 bases: TGTGCCAGCAGCCTTGGACTAGCGGAAATTTTTACCTACGAGCAGTACTTC. It is translated as CASSLGLAEIFTYEQYF.

The V call is TRBV7-9, the J call TRBJ2-1; weak D call: TRBD2 (6 bases). V shed 1 base and J shed 8 bases, with 15 bases lying between them. Germline loops: CDR1 SEHNR, CDR2 FQNEAQ (reference sequence). CDR3 length: 15 amino acids. The DNA of the CDR3 is TGTGCCAGCAGCTTAGACGCCGGGGAGGTCTATGAGCAGTTCTTC. Its translation: CASSLDAGEVYEQFF.

The chain employs TRBV5-4 and TRBJ2-7; possibly TRBD2 for D (5 bases). The V gene lost 4 bases and the J gene lost 0 bases, with 17 bases spanning the gap. The germline V gene encodes CDR1 SGHNT and CDR2 YYREEE (reference sequence). The length of the CDR3 is 16 residues. CDR3 amino acids: CASSPNPLASSYEQYF. The DNA for the CDR3 is TGTGCCAGCAGCCCCAACCCGCTAGCAAGCTCCTACGAGCAGTACTTC.

V and J are TRBV29-1 and TRBJ2-3; tentatively, D is TRBD1 or TRBD2 (6 bases each). Looked up from germline, CDR1 is SQVTM and CDR2 is ANQGSEA. The CDR3 spans 11 residues. V was clipped by 7 bases and J by 4 bases, with 9 bases between them. This CDR3 is CSARGADTQYF. The CDR3 DNA is TGCAGCGCTAGGGGGGCAGATACGCAGTATTTT.

The rearrangement joins TRBV6-5 to TRBJ2-1; D perhaps matches TRBD1 (5 bases). The CDR3 runs to 12 residues. Trimming cost V 6 bases and J 9 bases, with 12 bases left between them. Germline V gives CDR1 MNHEY, CDR2 SVGAGI. For the CDR3, the DNA is TGTGCCAGCAGATCAGGGTTGGGTGAGCAGTTCTTC. Protein product: CASRSGLGEQFF.

The J gene is TRBJ1-6, the V gene TRBV2, with a tentative D call TRBD1 (5 bases). Deletions cut 4 bases from V and 10 bases from J, with 11 bases between. CDR3 size: 13 residues. Germline V lookup: CDR1 SNHLY, CDR2 FYNNEI. CDR3 DNA sequence: TGTGCCAGCAGTGGGCAGGGCTTATCACCCCTCCACTTT. Protein product: CASSGQGLSPLHF. The variable domain in full, with the rest retrieved from reference TRBV2 and TRBJ1-6, is EPEVTQTPSHQVTQMGQEVILRCVPISNHLYFYWYRQILGQKVEFLVSFYNNEISEKSEIFDDQFSVERPDGSNFTLKIRSTKLEDSAMYFCASSGQGLSPLHFGNGTRLTVT.

The chain joins TRBV6-5 to TRBJ2-5; unclear D gene. V was clipped by 5 bases and J by 0 bases, with 7 bases between them. Germline assignment: CDR1 MNHEY and CDR2 SVGAGI. CDR3 length: 13 residues. This CDR3 reads CASSLPDQETQYF. The CDR3 bases are TGTGCCAGCAGTCTCCCGGACCAAGAGACCCAGTACTTC.

This clone has a single count. V usage is TRBV7-9 and J usage is TRBJ2-3; 9 nucleotides match TRBD1. Germline V lookup: CDR1 SEHNR, CDR2 FQNEAQ (reference sequence). Trimming cost V 3 bases and J 6 bases; bases outside gene matches: 4. This CDR3 spans 14 amino acids. CDR3 sequence (DNA): TGTGCCAGCAGCTTGGGACAGGGCGTCGATACGCAGTATTTT. This translates into CASSLGQGVDTQYF.

V is TRBV7-6 and J is TRBJ2-3, with a tentative D call TRBD1 (5 bases). This CDR3 is built from 14 residues. Deletions cut 5 bases from V and 5 bases from J, with 14 bases between. Germline CDR1 is SGHVS and CDR2 is FNYEAQ. The CDR3 bases are TGTGCCAGCAGCCGCAAGCAGGGATTAGATACGCAGTATTTT. Its translation: CASSRKQGLDTQYF.

The chain joins TRBV6-6 to TRBJ2-2, with a possible D match to TRBD1 (5 bases). Germline CDR1 and CDR2: MNHNY and SVGAGI (reference sequence). V was pared by 0 bases and J by 3 bases, with 11 bases between. The CDR3 contains 16 residues. The CDR3: CASSYSVTGYTGELFF. CDR3 coding DNA: TGTGCCAGCAGTTACTCGGTAACAGGATACACCGGGGAGCTGTTTTTT.

The CDR3 is CASSLVGRERTDTQYF. The CDR3, as DNA: TGTGCCAGCAGCTTAGTTGGGCGGGAGAGGACAGATACGCAGTATTTT. This chain uses TRBV11-2 with TRBJ2-3; 7 positions agree with TRBD2. CDR3 length: 16 residues. J lost 3 bases, V lost 1 base, and 7 bases had no gene match. Germline CDR1 SGHAT, CDR2 FQNNGV. Drawing the rest from reference TRBV11-2 and TRBJ2-3, the complete variable domain is EAGVAQSPRYKIIEKRQSVAFWCNPISGHATLYWYQQILGQGPKLLIQFQNNGVVDDSQLPKDRFSAERLKGVDSTLKIQPAKLEDSAVYLCASSLVGRERTDTQYFGPGTRLTVL.

This sequence joins TRBV28 and TRBJ2-1, with 12 positions matching TRBD2. Germline trimming cut 5 bases from V and 7 bases from J; bases unmatched to any gene: 3. The germline gives CDR1 MDHEN, CDR2 SYDVKM. The CDR3 runs 14 residues. CDR3 bases: TGTGCCAGCAGTCTAGCGGGAGGGGAGAATGAGCAGTTCTTC. Translating gives CASSLAGGENEQFF.

This chain links TRBV19 with TRBJ2-7; no definite D call. The ends were cut back, 0 bases at V and 0 bases at J, with 6 bases in the middle. The CDR3 spans 14 residues. The germline V gene encodes CDR1 LNHDA and CDR2 SQIVND (reference sequence). The DNA for the CDR3 is TGTGCCAGTAGTATAGATTACAGCTCCTACGAGCAGTACTTC. Translated: CASSIDYSSYEQYF. The full variable domain, in which reference TRBV19 and TRBJ2-7 provide the parts outside the CDR3, is DGGITQSPKYLFRKEGQNVTLSCEQNLNHDAMYWYRQDPGQGLRLIYYSQIVNDFQKGDIAEGYSVSREKKESFPLTVTSAQKNPTAFYLCASSIDYSSYEQYFGPGTRLTVT.

V is TRBV30 and J is TRBJ1-1; TRBD1 agrees at 7 bases. V shed 1 base and J 1 base; nucleotides not matched to a gene: 6. Germline V CDR1 and CDR2: GTSNPN, SVGIG (reference sequence). This CDR3 has 15 residues. CDR3 bases: TGTGCCTGGAGTGGGACCGGGACAGAGAACACTGAAGCTTTCTTT. Its translation is CAWSGTGTENTEAFF.

This clone has more than one count but fewer than ten. The J gene is TRBJ1-5, the V gene TRBV27, with D unresolved. Germline V gene sequence: CDR1 MNHEY, CDR2 SMNVEV (reference sequence). V lost 6 bases and J 3 bases, leaving 3 bases between the germline ends. This CDR3 has 11 amino acids. The CDR3 nucleotides are TGTGCCAGCAGCGTCAATCAGCCCCAGCATTTT. Encoded protein: CASSVNQPQHF.

The V call is TRBV6-5, the J call TRBJ2-1, with D unresolved. Germline assignment: CDR1 MNHEY and CDR2 SVGAGI. V lost 6 bases to trimming and J lost 0 bases, with 12 bases between them. The CDR3 has 15 amino acids. CDR3 region: CASSLTTPSYNEQFF. CDR3 sequence (DNA): TGTGCCAGCAGCCTCACTACCCCCTCCTACAATGAGCAGTTCTTC.

This sequence joins TRBV28 and TRBJ2-2; 9 bases line up with TRBD1. The CDR3 is made up of 15 amino acids. Germline CDR1 is MDHEN and CDR2 is SYDVKM. J was trimmed by 4 bases and V by 5 bases; bases with no gene match: 5. CDR3 region: CASSDLTGGTGELFF. The CDR3 nucleotides are TGTGCCAGCAGTGATCTGACAGGGGGCACCGGGGAGCTGTTTTTT.

The chain combines TRBV19 with TRBJ2-7; unclear D gene. Trimming removed 7 bases at V and 2 bases at J, with 21 bases between. Germline V lookup: CDR1 LNHDA, CDR2 SQIVND (reference sequence). This CDR3 spans 16 amino acids. The CDR3 DNA reads as TGTGCCAGTACCACAGTCCTTTCGACTCATCCCTACGAGCAGTACTTC. Translating gives CASTTVLSTHPYEQYF.

V usage is TRBV5-5 and J usage is TRBJ1-5; no definite D call. Trimming cost V 0 bases and J 0 bases, with 7 bases left between them. In germline, CDR1 is SGHKS, CDR2 YYEKEE (reference sequence). This CDR3 comprises 15 residues. The CDR3 protein is CASSLGGDSNQPQHF. CDR3 DNA sequence: TGTGCCAGCAGCTTGGGCGGGGATAGCAATCAGCCCCAGCATTTT.

This clone has a single count. V is TRBV7-9 and J is TRBJ2-6; D is uncertain. CDR3 size: 13 residues. Germline lookup yields CDR1 SEHNR and CDR2 FQNEAQ (reference sequence). V was cut by 8 bases and J by 0 bases, with 5 bases left in between. The CDR3 bases are TGTGCCAGCCACTCCTCTGGGGCCAACGTCCTGACTTTC. This translates into CASHSSGANVLTF.

This clone was detected a few times. This sequence joins TRBV19 and TRBJ2-7; tentatively, D is TRBD1 or TRBD2 (5 bases each). Germline-derived CDR1 and CDR2 are LNHDA and SQIVND (reference sequence). V lost 9 bases to trimming and J lost 3 bases, with 18 bases between them. The CDR3 consists of 14 residues. This chain's CDR3 is CASRIRGGHYEQYF. CDR3 coding DNA: TGTGCCAGCCGCATCCGGGGCGGCCACTACGAGCAGTACTTC.

The CDR3 DNA reads as TGTGCCAGCAGCTTAGGTAGCGGGAATTACAATGAGCAGTTCTTC. The encoded protein is CASSLGSGNYNEQFF. This chain uses TRBV11-2 with TRBJ2-1; 8 nucleotides line up with TRBD2. The CDR3 runs 15 residues. CDR1 is SGHAT and CDR2 is FQNNGV in the germline V gene. With V trimmed by 1 base and J by 4 bases, 3 bases remained unmatched.

This clone was recorded a few times. The genes are TRBV28 and TRBJ2-3, with TRBD2 matching over 9 bases. The V segment lost 4 bases and the J segment 3 bases; nucleotides outside the gene matches: 8. From germline, CDR1 is MDHEN and CDR2 SYDVKM. CDR3 length equals 16 residues. In nucleotides, the CDR3 is TGTGCCAGCAGTTCCCCGACTAGCGGAGATACAGATACGCAGTATTTT. This translates into CASSSPTSGDTDTQYF.

The CDR3 reads CASSGQGANGEQYF. As DNA, the CDR3 is TGTGCCAGCAGCGGACAGGGGGCAAACGGAGAGCAGTACTTC. V is TRBV6-5 and J is TRBJ2-7; 11 bases are shared with TRBD1. Germline assignment: CDR1 MNHEY and CDR2 SVGAGI. The CDR3 is made up of 14 amino acids. V lost 6 bases, J lost 7 bases, and 8 bases stayed unmatched.

This clone was seen a few times. This chain connects TRBV6-1 to TRBJ2-3; possibly TRBD2 for D (6 bases). V was cut by 4 bases and J by 4 bases, with 9 bases left in between. Germline loops: CDR1 MNHNS, CDR2 SASEGT. This CDR3 region has 13 residues. CDR3 in amino acids: CASSAGEADTQYF. The CDR3 nucleotides read TGTGCCAGCAGTGCGGGGGAAGCAGATACGCAGTATTTT.

The gene calls are TRBV6-6 and TRBJ2-7, with D unresolved. The CDR3 contains 12 residues. Trimming removed 4 bases from V and 3 bases from J, with 7 bases in between. CDR1 and CDR2 (germline): MNHNY, SVGAGI (reference sequence). The CDR3 protein is CASSLGFYEQYF. The CDR3 DNA is TGTGCCAGCAGTTTAGGGTTCTACGAGCAGTACTTC.

This chain links TRBV6-5 with TRBJ2-7, with D unresolved. V was shortened by 8 bases and J by 3 bases, with 8 bases between the two germline ends. CDR1 is MNHEY and CDR2 is SVGAGI in the germline V gene. The CDR3 length is 11 residues. For the CDR3, the DNA is TGTGCCAGCGGTGGCGGCTACGAGCAGTACTTC. It yields the protein CASGGGYEQYF.

This rearrangement joins TRBV9 to TRBJ1-2, with D tentatively TRBD1 (6 bases). The length of the CDR3 is 15 residues. Germline loops: CDR1 SGDLS, CDR2 YYNGEE. Trimming removed 2 bases at V and 5 bases at J, with 16 bases between. The CDR3 sequence is CASSVSAGGGYGYTF. The CDR3 region has the DNA TGTGCCAGCAGCGTGTCCGCAGGAGGGGGTTATGGCTACACCTTC.

V and J are TRBV19 and TRBJ1-1; D not resolved. The V gene lost 4 bases and the J gene lost 3 bases, with 18 bases spanning the gap. Germline V CDR1 and CDR2: LNHDA, SQIVND (reference sequence). The CDR3 has 16 amino acids. This chain's CDR3 is CASSRKSYTLDTEAFF. The CDR3 nucleotides are TGTGCCAGTAGTAGAAAGTCCTACACGCTCGACACTGAAGCTTTCTTT.

This clone is a singleton in its sample. This CDR3 is also generated by other DNA sequences in the sample. The rearrangement joins TRBV5-4 to TRBJ2-7; 8 bases align to TRBD1. Germline CDR1 and CDR2: SGHNT and YYREEE (reference sequence). This CDR3 has 15 residues. After removal of 2 bases from V and 1 base from J, the junction contained 5 bases not matched to a gene. CDR3 nucleotides: TGTGCCAGCAGCTTAGGACAGGGCGGGTCCTACGAGCAGTACTTC. This gives the protein CASSLGQGGSYEQYF.

This clone has more than one count but fewer than ten. This sequence joins TRBV2 and TRBJ2-1; D unresolved. V was trimmed by 4 bases and J by 0 bases, leaving 7 bases between them. Germline CDR1 is SNHLY and CDR2 is FYNNEI. The CDR3 has 14 amino acids. Here the CDR3 reads CASSGPTSYNEQFF. For the CDR3, the DNA is TGTGCCAGCAGTGGACCGACCTCCTACAATGAGCAGTTCTTC.